The rows below give T cell receptor beta chains drawn from one sample of a study of response to subunit inactivated influenza vaccine. TCRdb re-called the RT-PCR reads with MiXCR, one entry per CDR3 protein. The sample has about 540,000 distinct CDR3 sequences, roughly 25% seen once. Another study also made use of these data, one on T cells expressing NK-cell markers.

The source material was CD4+ T cells sorted from PBMCs, sampled about 13 days after vaccination. The receptors come from a man aged 50 or older who received an inactivated influenza vaccine. Both conserved end residues are trimmed from each CDR3. Each record gives: V gene, CDR3 protein.

TRBV24-1	ATSDSTVSSYNEQF
TRBV6-2/TRBV6-3	ASMAEKYSNQPQH
TRBV28	ASRSSGDYGYT
TRBV7-8	ASTNNPGRSYEQY
TRBV6-2/TRBV6-3	ASSYGWGQQF
TRBV6-1	ASRAGTGISNSPLH
TRBV5-6	ASSTPGQGFLEQY
TRBV7-2	ASSPRTGPRSGNTIY
TRBV4-1	ASSQDGVPSYNEQF
TRBV6-1	ASSEVRGVSKNIQY
TRBV3-1	ASSQDNFYEQY
TRBV6-1	ASSHGQGPRGDTQY
TRBV6-5	ASSYSFTGRTYEQY
TRBV7-6	ASSLDLSGGDQETQY
TRBV4-2	ASSQITGASNYGYT
TRBV6-2/TRBV6-3	ASTPRDRDTQY